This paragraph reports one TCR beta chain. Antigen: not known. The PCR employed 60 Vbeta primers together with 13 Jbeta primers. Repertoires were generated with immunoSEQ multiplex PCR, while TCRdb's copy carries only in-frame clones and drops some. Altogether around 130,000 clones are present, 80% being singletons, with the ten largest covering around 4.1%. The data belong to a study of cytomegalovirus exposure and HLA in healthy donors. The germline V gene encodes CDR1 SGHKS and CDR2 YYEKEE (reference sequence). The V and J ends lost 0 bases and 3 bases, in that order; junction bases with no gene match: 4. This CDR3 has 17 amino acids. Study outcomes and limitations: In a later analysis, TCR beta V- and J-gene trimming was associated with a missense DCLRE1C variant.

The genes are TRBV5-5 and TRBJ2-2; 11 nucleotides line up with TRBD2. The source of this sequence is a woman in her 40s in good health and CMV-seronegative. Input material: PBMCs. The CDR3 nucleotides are TGTGCCAGCAGCTTGGAACTAGCGGGGGTTTACACCGGGGAGCTGTTTTTT. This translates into CASSLELAGVYTGELFF.